The 23 T cell receptor beta chains reported below all come from one sample, sequenced in a study of blood T cell repertoires in COVID-19. The table came from immunoSEQ multiplex PCR; TCRdb's copy has only in-frame clones and leaves some out. The table has tens of thousands of clones, over 70% seen once; the top ten hold about 12%. Sequenced sample: peripheral blood. These receptor sequences come from a man older than 75 with acute or convalescent COVID-19.

CDR3 region: CASSLGQGANYGYTF. In DNA, the CDR3 is TGTGCCAGCAGCTTAGGACAGGGGGCTAACTATGGCTACACCTTC. The chain recombines TRBV7-9 with TRBJ1-2; 9 bases are shared with TRBD1. J lost 0 bases, V lost 1 base, and 0 bases had no gene match. The germline CDR1 and CDR2 sequences are SEHNR and FQNEAQ (reference sequence). The CDR3 extends over 15 amino acids.

The rearrangement uses TRBV9 and TRBJ1-3; no clear D. CDR1 is SGDLS, CDR2 YYNGEE, per germline. The CDR3 consists of 16 residues. Trimming shortened V by 0 bases and J by 2 bases, and 12 bases separated the two germline ends. CDR3 DNA sequence: TGTGCCAGCAGCGTAGCCCCTGACATGACTGGAAACACCATATATTTT. Amino acids: CASSVAPDMTGNTIYF.

The chain has TRBV6-6 and TRBJ1-3, with TRBD1 matching over 11 bases. Unmatched junction bases numbered 6, after V lost 7 bases and J lost 4 bases. This CDR3 spans 15 amino acids. Germline V gene lookup returns CDR1 MNHNY and CDR2 SVGAGI (reference sequence). The CDR3: CASTGQGAWGNTIYF. CDR3 coding DNA: TGTGCCAGCACCGGACAGGGGGCGTGGGGAAACACCATATATTTT.

This chain connects TRBV7-9 to TRBJ1-2; perhaps TRBD1 as D (5 bases). With 5 bases removed from V and 1 base from J, the gap between germline ends came to 11 bases. The CDR3 has 14 amino acids. The germline V gene encodes CDR1 SEHNR and CDR2 FQNEAQ (reference sequence). DNA of the CDR3: TGTGCCAGCAGCCCAGCGACAGTTAACTATGGCTACACCTTC. This codes for CASSPATVNYGYTF. The entire variable domain, with the rest obtained from reference TRBV7-9 and TRBJ1-2, is as follows: DTGVSQNPRHKITKRGQNVTFRCDPISEHNRLYWYRQTLGQGPEFLTYFQNEAQLEKSRLLSDRFSAERPKGSFSTLEIQRTEQGDSAMYLCASSPATVNYGYTFGSGTRLTVV.

This sequence joins TRBV10-1 and TRBJ2-2; 10 bases are shared with TRBD2. In germline, CDR1 is WNHNN, CDR2 SYGVQD (reference sequence). After removal of 5 bases from V and 3 bases from J, the junction contained 3 bases not matched to a gene. This CDR3 has 15 amino acids. The CDR3: CASSRTSGYTGELFF. The CDR3 DNA follows: TGCGCCAGCAGTCGGACTAGCGGTTACACCGGGGAGCTGTTTTTT.

V usage is TRBV9 and J usage is TRBJ2-5, with 11 bases that match TRBD2. The CDR3 sequence is 18 residues long. V shed 0 bases, J shed 2 bases, and the junction held 9 bases outside the gene matches. Germline CDR1 and CDR2: SGDLS and YYNGEE. The CDR3 region has the DNA TGTGCCAGCAGCGTAGCTAGCGGGGGGACGAACCGACAAGAGACCCAGTACTTC. The encoded protein is CASSVASGGTNRQETQYF.

This chain uses TRBV24-1 with TRBJ2-5; 9 positions agree with TRBD1. CDR1 is KGHDR and CDR2 is SFDVKD in the germline V gene. This CDR3 has 17 residues. The trim removed 2 bases at V and 5 bases at J, leaving 11 bases unmatched. CDR3 sequence: CATSDSTGTGTKETQYF. Written as DNA, the CDR3 is TGTGCCACCAGTGATTCCACCGGGACAGGGACAAAGGAGACCCAGTACTTC.

V usage is TRBV6-6 and J usage is TRBJ2-7, with 7 bases that match TRBD1. This CDR3 contains 14 residues. Germline V gene sequence: CDR1 MNHNY, CDR2 SVGAGI (reference sequence). The ends lost 2 bases at V and 2 bases at J; junction bases unmatched: 3. CDR3 bases: TGTGCCAGCAGTTACGCTCAGGGGGCCTACGAGCAGTACTTC. This sequence encodes CASSYAQGAYEQYF.

This clone was detected only once. The chain is built from TRBV5-1 and TRBJ1-2; 10 positions match TRBD1. V lost 7 bases, J lost 3 bases, and 6 bases stayed unmatched. CDR1 and CDR2 from the germline V gene are SGHRS and YFSETQ. This CDR3 has 14 amino acids. The chain's CDR3 is CASRTGTGDYGYTF. The CDR3 DNA follows: TGCGCCAGCCGCACCGGGACAGGGGACTATGGCTACACCTTC.

The rearrangement joins TRBV5-5 to TRBJ2-3, with D unresolved. Germline V CDR1 and CDR2: SGHKS, YYEKEE (reference sequence). Deletions cut 0 bases from V and 0 bases from J, with 5 bases between. This CDR3 has 14 residues. The CDR3 is CASSLERSTDTQYF. The DNA of the CDR3 is TGTGCCAGCAGCTTGGAGAGAAGCACAGATACGCAGTATTTT.

The chain combines TRBV5-1 with TRBJ1-1; no clear D gene. Germline loops: CDR1 SGHRS, CDR2 YFSETQ. The CDR3 loop spans 13 amino acids. The V gene lost 3 bases and the J gene lost 3 bases, with 9 bases spanning the gap. The DNA for the CDR3 is TGCGCCAGCAGCTCTCCTCCGGACACTGAAGCTTTCTTT. It encodes CASSSPPDTEAFF.

This rearrangement joins TRBV4-1 to TRBJ1-6; D perhaps matches TRBD1 (6 bases). Trimming pared 0 bases from V and 7 bases from J, leaving 22 bases between. Germline values: CDR1 MGHRA, CDR2 YSYEKL. CDR3 length: 19 amino acids. The CDR3, as DNA: TGCGCCAGCAGCCAAGATGCAGGGGTTGGACCCTACCCCAATTCACCCCTCCACTTT. Protein product: CASSQDAGVGPYPNSPLHF.

The genes are TRBV7-8 and TRBJ2-7, with a possible D match to TRBD2 (6 bases). From germline, CDR1 is SGHVS and CDR2 FQNEAQ. The CDR3 is made up of 16 amino acids. The V gene lost 5 bases and the J gene lost 4 bases, with 21 bases spanning the gap. The CDR3 here is CASSPTAGPFSYEQYF. In DNA, the CDR3 is TGTGCCAGCAGCCCTACCGCGGGACCGTTTTCTTACGAGCAGTACTTC.

V is TRBV5-5 and J is TRBJ1-2; the match to TRBD1 covers 9 bases. Losses at the gene ends were 1 base for V and 8 bases for J; bases not matched to a gene: 9. The length of the CDR3 is 15 residues. Germline CDR1 reads SGHKS; CDR2 reads YYEKEE (reference sequence). The CDR3 DNA reads as TGTGCCAGCAGCTTGTCCTCCGGGACAGGGACCGGCTACACCTTC. The encoded protein is CASSLSSGTGTGYTF. The full variable domain, its missing parts supplied by reference TRBV5-5 and TRBJ1-2, is DAGVTQSPTHLIKTRGQQVTLRCSPISGHKSVSWYQQVLGQGPQFIFQYYEKEERGRGNFPDRFSARQFPNYSSELNVNALLLGDSALYLCASSLSSGTGTGYTFGSGTRLTVV.

The rearrangement joins TRBV5-1 to TRBJ1-2; tentative D call: TRBD1 (5 bases). V was cut by 0 bases and J by 0 bases, with 9 bases left in between. The CDR3 is 15 residues long. Looked up from germline, CDR1 is SGHRS and CDR2 is YFSETQ. The CDR3 region has the DNA TGCGCCAGCAGCTTGGAGGGGTTAGCTAACTATGGCTACACCTTC. Translated: CASSLEGLANYGYTF.

This clone has just a few counts. The chain couples TRBV7-9 to TRBJ1-5; D might be TRBD1 (5 bases). V lost 1 base and J 4 bases, leaving 8 bases between the germline ends. This CDR3 is 14 amino acids long. Per germline, CDR1 SEHNR and CDR2 FQNEAQ (reference sequence). The CDR3 nucleotides read TGTGCCAGCAGCTTAGGGACACAAAATCAGCCCCAGCATTTT. Translation: CASSLGTQNQPQHF.

The chain links TRBV5-1 to TRBJ2-2, with 9 bases identical to TRBD1. CDR3 length: 15 residues. Trimming at V came to 7 bases and at J to 2 bases, leaving 6 bases not matched to a gene. Germline V gives CDR1 SGHRS, CDR2 YFSETQ. The CDR3 nucleotides read TGCGCCAGCGGTGGACAGGGGATAAACACCGGGGAGCTGTTTTTT. This gives the protein CASGGQGINTGELFF.

In nucleotides, the CDR3 is TGTGCCAGTAAAACCCGGGACACTGAAGCTTTCTTT. Its translation is CASKTRDTEAFF. The V gene is TRBV19, the J gene TRBJ1-1; D is undetermined. The CDR3 extends over 12 amino acids. Trimming stripped 7 bases from V and 3 bases from J, with 9 bases between. CDR1 LNHDA and CDR2 SQIVND come from the germline V gene (reference sequence). Variable domain in full (rest from reference TRBV19 and TRBJ1-1): DGGITQSPKYLFRKEGQNVTLSCEQNLNHDAMYWYRQDPGQGLRLIYYSQIVNDFQKGDIAEGYSVSREKKESFPLTVTSAQKNPTAFYLCASKTRDTEAFFGQGTRLTVV.

The genes are TRBV3-1 (or the pseudogene TRBV3-2) and TRBJ1-2; 7 bases match TRBD1. V was clipped by 0 bases and J by 5 bases; unmatched bases: 6. Germline V gene lookup returns CDR1 LGHDT and CDR2 YNNKEL (reference sequence). This CDR3 comprises 15 residues. The CDR3 loop is CASSQDGTGVYGYTF. DNA for the CDR3: TGTGCCAGCAGCCAAGATGGAACAGGGGTTTATGGCTACACCTTC.

This clone was observed a handful of times. The chain couples TRBV3-1 (or the pseudogene TRBV3-2) to TRBJ1-2, with 8 bases matching TRBD1. The CDR3 is made up of 13 amino acids. CDR1 is LGHDT and CDR2 is YNNKEL in the germline V gene (reference sequence). Trimming removed 3 bases from V and 8 bases from J; junction bases left unmatched: 5. CDR3: CASSQTDRDGYTF. The CDR3 DNA is TGTGCCAGCAGCCAGACGGACAGGGACGGCTACACCTTC.

V usage is TRBV6-1 and J usage is TRBJ2-5, with 8 bases aligning to TRBD2. Germline values: CDR1 MNHNS, CDR2 SASEGT. V shed 3 bases and J 1 base; nucleotides not matched to a gene: 7. The CDR3 loop spans 16 amino acids. The CDR3 DNA follows: TGTGCCAGCAGTGAGGTTCGGGGGGGCCCCCAAGAGACCCAGTACTTC. Amino acid sequence: CASSEVRGGPQETQYF.

The chain is built from TRBV6-5 and TRBJ2-1; TRBD2 aligns across 9 bases. This CDR3 is built from 15 residues. V gave up 2 bases and J gave up 10 bases; unmatched junction bases: 9. CDR1 is MNHEY and CDR2 is SVGAGI in the germline V gene. CDR3 loop: CASSYDRGGAEEQFF. For the CDR3, the DNA is TGTGCCAGCAGTTACGATCGCGGGGGGGCTGAAGAGCAGTTCTTC.

This clone was picked up a small number of times. This chain connects TRBV27 to TRBJ1-2; 8 bases line up with TRBD1. The CDR3 runs to 14 residues. CDR1 is MNHEY and CDR2 is SMNVEV in the germline V gene (reference sequence). V lost 6 bases to trimming and J lost 4 bases; unmatched junction nucleotides: 7. CDR3 sequence: CASSPQGEGYGYTF. CDR3 bases: TGTGCCAGCAGCCCACAGGGGGAGGGCTATGGCTACACCTTC.